These 9 T cell receptor beta chains were sequenced from one sample in a study of PD-1 blockade in mismatch repair-deficient tumors. The repertoire was sequenced with immunoSEQ multiplex PCR; TCRdb's copy has only in-frame clones and lacks some. The sample records roughly 130,000 clones, about 88% being singletons. The sample consisted of peripheral blood, taken just under 74 weeks after starting pembrolizumab. These receptors were taken from an adult with mismatch repair-deficient cancer.

The gene calls are TRBV19 and TRBJ2-5; a weak D match, TRBD2 (6 bases). Germline V gene sequence: CDR1 LNHDA, CDR2 SQIVND (reference sequence). This CDR3 has 14 amino acids. V lost 7 bases to trimming and J lost 3 bases, with 15 bases between them. The CDR3 loop is CASKSQGLEETQYF. The CDR3 region has the DNA TGTGCCAGTAAATCCCAGGGACTGGAAGAGACCCAGTACTTC.

J is TRBJ1-5 and V is TRBV28; D call uncertain. V was trimmed by 7 bases and J by 6 bases, leaving 16 bases between them. The V gene's germline CDR1 is MDHEN and CDR2 SYDVKM. The CDR3 contains 14 residues. In DNA form, the CDR3 reads TGTGCCAGCAAAGACGGGGAGAGGAGTCAGCCCCAGCATTTT. Protein product: CASKDGERSQPQHF.

The CDR3 DNA reads TGTGCCAGCAGCTTAGCAGGTTACGGGATTATACCCTACGAGCAGTACTTC. It is translated as CASSLAGYGIIPYEQYF. The chain uses TRBV11-2 and TRBJ2-7, with D maybe TRBD2 (5 bases). Germline loops: CDR1 SGHAT, CDR2 FQNNGV. Trimming shortened V by 1 base and J by 2 bases, and 18 bases separated the two germline ends. The CDR3 sequence is 17 residues long.

This rearrangement joins TRBV6-5 to TRBJ1-4; D gene unclear. The CDR3 totals 14 residues. The ends were cut back, 6 bases at V and 0 bases at J, with 8 bases in the middle. Germline CDR1 MNHEY, CDR2 SVGAGI. As DNA, the CDR3 is TGTGCCAGCAGCCGCGGGACAACTAATGAAAAACTGTTTTTT. The encoded protein is CASSRGTTNEKLFF.

The table lists this clone with a few counts. This chain uses TRBV6-5 with TRBJ2-7; 7 nucleotides match TRBD2. V dropped 6 bases and J dropped 3; count of bases not matched to a gene: 8. Looked up from germline, CDR1 is MNHEY and CDR2 is SVGAGI. The CDR3 extends over 14 amino acids. CDR3 protein: CASSPGLGDYEQYF. The CDR3 nucleotides read TGTGCCAGCAGCCCCGGACTAGGAGACTACGAGCAGTACTTC.

J is TRBJ1-4 and V is TRBV2; a weak D match, TRBD1 (5 bases). The CDR3 is 16 residues long. Looked up from germline, CDR1 is SNHLY and CDR2 is FYNNEI. V was shortened by 6 bases and J by 3 bases, with 17 bases between the two germline ends. The CDR3 is CASRAGWEGPNEKLFF. The CDR3 nucleotides read TGTGCCAGCAGAGCAGGGTGGGAAGGCCCTAATGAAAAACTGTTTTTT. The variable domain in full, with the rest retrieved from reference TRBV2 and TRBJ1-4, is EPEVTQTPSHQVTQMGQEVILRCVPISNHLYFYWYRQILGQKVEFLVSFYNNEISEKSEIFDDQFSVERPDGSNFTLKIRSTKLEDSAMYFCASRAGWEGPNEKLFFGSGTQLSVL.

The chain uses TRBV10-3 and TRBJ2-7; 7 bases are shared with TRBD1. Germline CDR1 reads ENHRY; CDR2 reads SYGVKD. V lost 3 bases to trimming and J lost 3 bases; unmatched junction nucleotides: 2. The CDR3 loop spans 13 amino acids. CDR3 sequence reads: CAISDAGGYEQYF. The CDR3 DNA is TGTGCCATCAGTGACGCAGGGGGCTACGAGCAGTACTTC.

The chain combines TRBV28 with TRBJ1-4; D gene uncertain. This CDR3 is built from 17 residues. V lost 6 bases and J 8 bases, leaving 25 bases between the germline ends. Germline CDR1 MDHEN, CDR2 SYDVKM. CDR3: CASSPGIASPAREKLFF. Here the CDR3 DNA reads TGTGCCAGCAGCCCAGGCATCGCATCTCCTGCAAGGGAAAAACTGTTTTTT.

The gene calls are TRBV6-5 and TRBJ2-3; D might be TRBD1 or TRBD2, each matching 6 bases. The CDR3 sequence is 15 residues long. CDR1 is MNHEY, CDR2 SVGAGI, per germline. Trimming pared 2 bases from V and 3 bases from J, leaving 12 bases between. The CDR3 DNA reads as TGTGCCAGCAGTTACGGGGGGCGTGGGACAGATACGCAGTATTTT. Amino acid sequence: CASSYGGRGTDTQYF.